The entry below describes one TCR beta chain. Its antigen is undetermined. The read is 3 residues too short to cover the CDR3 end, so that end is filled in from the germline J gene. These data belong to a study of T cells in women clearing cervical HPV infection. On the study more broadly: Controls gave blood once infection was undetectable; cases at lesion identification.

Cervical HPV DNA detected by MY09/MY11 PCR, typed by dot-blot. Clones were sequenced by immunoSEQ multiplex PCR, and TCRdb holds only the in-frame ones, with some missing. The sample holds about 33,000 clones. Study results and limitations: Timing of associations relative to infection is unclear; T-cell subsets were not isolated. Controls had more TRBV6-7 (0.16%) than cases (about 0.11%).

CDR1 is SGHNT, CDR2 YYREEE, per germline (reference sequence). The CDR3 runs 15 residues. Trimming stripped 2 bases from V and 4 bases from J, with 10 bases between. The gene calls are TRBV5-4 and TRBJ2-6; D perhaps matches TRBD1 (5 bases). The sequencing input was blood buffy coat. The TCR was taken from a woman aged 18-70 years with a cervical HPV16 infection that either progressed to CIN3+ or cleared (not recorded which). CDR3 DNA (partial): TGTGCCAGCAGCTTAACAGGCTCCGGGGCCAACGTC. It codes for CASSLTGSGANV. The full CDR3 protein reads CASSLTGSGANVLTF.